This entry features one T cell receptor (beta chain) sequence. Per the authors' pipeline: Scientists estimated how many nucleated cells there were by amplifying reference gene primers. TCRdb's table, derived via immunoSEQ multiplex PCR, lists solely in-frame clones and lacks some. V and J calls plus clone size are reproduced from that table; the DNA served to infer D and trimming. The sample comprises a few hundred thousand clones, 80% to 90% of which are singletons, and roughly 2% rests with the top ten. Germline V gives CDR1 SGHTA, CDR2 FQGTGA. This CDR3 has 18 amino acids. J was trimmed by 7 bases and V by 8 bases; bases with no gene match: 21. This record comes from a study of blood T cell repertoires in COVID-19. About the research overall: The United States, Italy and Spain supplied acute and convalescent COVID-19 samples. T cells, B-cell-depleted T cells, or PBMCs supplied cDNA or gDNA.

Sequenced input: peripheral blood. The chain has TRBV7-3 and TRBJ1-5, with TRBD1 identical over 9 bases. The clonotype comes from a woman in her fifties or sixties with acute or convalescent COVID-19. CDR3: CASLLTGQGYDGDQPQHF. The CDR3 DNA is TGTGCCAGCCTGTTAACGGGACAGGGCTATGATGGAGACCAGCCCCAGCATTTT.